Listed here are 16 T cell receptor beta chains from one sample, sequenced in a study of T cell responses to AZD1222 COVID-19 vaccine. Assay: immunoSEQ multiplex PCR; the TCRdb copy retains only in-frame clones and omits some. The data show around 46,000 clones, about 91% seen once. Specimen: peripheral blood, collected 28 days after the second AZD1222 dose. These TCRs come from an adult who received the AZD1222 COVID-19 vaccine.

V usage is TRBV4-3 and J usage is TRBJ1-1, with D perhaps matching TRBD1 (5 bases). From germline, CDR1 is LGHNA and CDR2 YSLEER. The CDR3 is 16 amino acids. V dropped 5 bases and J dropped 2 bases, with 18 bases sitting between them. CDR3 sequence (DNA): TGCGCCAGCAGCACGATATTTAGAGGGACTAACACTGAAGCTTTCTTT. This encodes CASSTIFRGTNTEAFF.

The V call is TRBV11-1, the J call TRBJ2-5, with D perhaps given as TRBD1 or TRBD2 (5 bases each). Trimming removed 4 bases at V and 4 bases at J, with 19 bases between. The germline V gene encodes CDR1 SGHAT and CDR2 FQDESV (reference sequence). There are 16 residues in the CDR3. The CDR3 DNA reads TGTGCCAGCAGCTCACGCCTTCAGGGAGTGGGAGAGACCCAGTACTTC. Its translation is CASSSRLQGVGETQYF. Based on the CDR3 plus reference TRBV11-1 and TRBJ2-5, the full variable domain is EAEVAQSPRYKITEKSQAVAFWCDPISGHATLYWYRQILGQGPELLVQFQDESVVDDSQLPKDRFSAERLKGVDSTLKIQPAELGDSAMYLCASSSRLQGVGETQYFGPGTRLLVL.

This clone has only one observation. The chain carries TRBV28 and TRBJ2-7; 8 bases are shared with TRBD1. The CDR3 covers 12 residues. The trim removed 6 bases at V and 4 bases at J, leaving 2 bases unmatched. CDR1 and CDR2 from the germline V gene are MDHEN and SYDVKM. CDR3 residues: CASSRTGYEQYF. The CDR3 bases are TGTGCCAGCAGCCGGACAGGGTACGAGCAGTACTTC.

V and J are TRBV5-1 and TRBJ1-1; 7 nucleotides align to TRBD1. Trimming at V came to 1 base and at J to 11 bases, leaving 5 bases not matched to a gene. CDR3 size: 12 residues. Germline V gene lookup returns CDR1 SGHRS and CDR2 YFSETQ. This chain's CDR3 is CASSLKGANAFF. In DNA form, the CDR3 reads TGCGCCAGCAGCTTGAAGGGGGCGAACGCTTTCTTT.

V gene TRBV18 combines with J gene TRBJ1-5, with no clear D. The CDR3 length is 13 residues. CDR1 is KGHSH and CDR2 is LQKENI in the germline V gene. The ends were cut back, 2 bases at V and 5 bases at J, with 7 bases in the middle. As DNA, the CDR3 is TGTGCCAGCTCACCAAGTGTCGATCAGCCCCAGCATTTT. This sequence encodes CASSPSVDQPQHF.

J is TRBJ2-4 and V is TRBV28, with D perhaps TRBD1 or TRBD2 (5 bases each). This CDR3 is built from 18 residues. Germline V gene data show CDR1 as MDHEN and CDR2 as SYDVKM. V was clipped by 2 bases and J by 1 base, with 18 bases between them. The CDR3 reads CASSLRTRTSGAKNIQYF. The CDR3 coding sequence is TGTGCCAGCAGTTTAAGGACAAGGACTTCCGGGGCCAAAAACATTCAGTACTTC.

The chain links TRBV15 to TRBJ1-5; no firm D call. The germline V and J ends were trimmed by 3 bases and 4 bases, with 22 bases remaining between them. The germline gives CDR1 LNHNV, CDR2 YYDKDF (reference sequence). The length of the CDR3 is 18 residues. The CDR3 loop reads CATSRESPRAAPNQPQHF. DNA for the CDR3: TGTGCCACCAGCAGGGAGTCCCCTAGGGCGGCCCCTAATCAGCCCCAGCATTTT.

The CDR3 coding sequence is TGTGCTAGTGGTTTGCCGGCTGGGACAGGGGGCTACGAGCAGTACTTC. Amino acids: CASGLPAGTGGYEQYF. The V call is TRBV12-5, the J call TRBJ2-7; TRBD1 matches at 11 bases. The CDR3 is 16 residues long. The trim removed 2 bases at V and 3 bases at J, leaving 6 bases unmatched. Germline CDR1 and CDR2: LGHNT and FRNRAP.

The V call is TRBV6-5, the J call TRBJ2-1, with D unresolved. V was shortened by 3 bases and J by 9 bases, with 9 bases between the two germline ends. The CDR3 totals 12 residues. Germline CDR1 is MNHEY and CDR2 is SVGAGI. The CDR3: CASSYKGREQFF. The CDR3 nucleotides are TGTGCCAGCAGTTATAAGGGCCGTGAGCAGTTCTTC.

The rearrangement links TRBV25-1 to TRBJ2-7; D ambiguous. Trimming left V 3 bases short and J 3 bases short, with 6 bases between. The CDR3 has 12 residues. The germline V gene encodes CDR1 MGHDK and CDR2 SYGVNS. CDR3 sequence: CASSEQLYEQYF. The CDR3 DNA is TGTGCCAGCAGTGAGCAGCTCTACGAGCAGTACTTC.

This chain connects TRBV5-4 to TRBJ2-3, with 9 positions matching TRBD2. The germline V gene has CDR1 SGHNT and CDR2 YYREEE (reference sequence). V lost 4 bases to trimming and J lost 0 bases; unmatched junction nucleotides: 6. CDR3 length: 16 residues. The CDR3 sequence: CASSLDAGGSTDTQYF. CDR3 sequence (DNA): TGTGCCAGCAGCCTCGACGCGGGGGGGAGCACAGATACGCAGTATTTT.

The chain links TRBV5-1 to TRBJ1-6; tentatively, D is TRBD1 (5 bases). Germline CDR1 reads SGHRS; CDR2 reads YFSETQ. CDR3 length: 13 residues. Trimming stripped 5 bases from V and 5 bases from J, with 8 bases between. CDR3 sequence: CASRAGNNSPLHF. CDR3 bases: TGCGCCAGCAGGGCAGGGAATAATTCACCCCTCCACTTT.

The V call is TRBV18, the J call TRBJ1-5; D unclear. The CDR3 is 13 residues long. The germline CDR1 and CDR2 sequences are KGHSH and LQKENI. Trimming stripped 5 bases from V and 4 bases from J, with 9 bases between. The CDR3 DNA follows: TGTGCCAGCTCATCTCAGGAGAATCAGCCCCAGCATTTT. It specifies CASSSQENQPQHF.

The rearrangement links TRBV27 to TRBJ2-7, with D unclear. Per the germline V gene, CDR1 is MNHEY and CDR2 is SMNVEV (reference sequence). The CDR3 runs to 14 residues. V gave up 3 bases and J gave up 0 bases, with 9 bases separating them. DNA for the CDR3: TGTGCCAGCAGTTTCCAGTCCCGCTCCTACGAGCAGTACTTC. Its protein is CASSFQSRSYEQYF.

The genes are TRBV19 and TRBJ2-1, with TRBD2 identical over 7 bases. V lost 5 bases and J lost 3; bases outside the gene matches: 4. Germline CDR1 and CDR2: LNHDA and SQIVND (reference sequence). The CDR3 runs to 14 residues. CDR3 nucleotide sequence: TGTGCCAGTAGTCCTAGCGGATTCTACAATGAGCAGTTCTTC. Protein product: CASSPSGFYNEQFF. The full variable domain, rest sourced from reference TRBV19 and TRBJ2-1, is DGGITQSPKYLFRKEGQNVTLSCEQNLNHDAMYWYRQDPGQGLRLIYYSQIVNDFQKGDIAEGYSVSREKKESFPLTVTSAQKNPTAFYLCASSPSGFYNEQFFGPGTRLTVL.

The chain couples TRBV24-1 to TRBJ1-5, with D hard to call. This CDR3 comprises 14 residues. Trimming left V 4 bases short and J 0 bases short, with 6 bases between. In germline, CDR1 is KGHDR, CDR2 SFDVKD. DNA of the CDR3: TGTGCCACCAGTGAAGGCGGTAGCAATCAGCCCCAGCATTTT. The encoded protein is CATSEGGSNQPQHF.